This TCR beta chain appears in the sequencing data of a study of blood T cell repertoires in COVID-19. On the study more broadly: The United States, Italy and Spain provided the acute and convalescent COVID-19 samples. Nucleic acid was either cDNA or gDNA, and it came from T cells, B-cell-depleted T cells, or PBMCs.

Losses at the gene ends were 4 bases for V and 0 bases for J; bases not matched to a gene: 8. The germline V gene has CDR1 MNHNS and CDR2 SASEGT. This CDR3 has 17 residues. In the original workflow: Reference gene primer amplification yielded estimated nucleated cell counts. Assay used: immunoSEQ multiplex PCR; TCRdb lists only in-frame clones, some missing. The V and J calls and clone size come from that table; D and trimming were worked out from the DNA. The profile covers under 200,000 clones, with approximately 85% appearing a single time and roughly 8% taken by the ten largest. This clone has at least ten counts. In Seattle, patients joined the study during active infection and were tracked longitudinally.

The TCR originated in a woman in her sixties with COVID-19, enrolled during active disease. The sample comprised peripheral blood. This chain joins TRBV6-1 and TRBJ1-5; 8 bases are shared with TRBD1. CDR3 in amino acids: CASSGGQGRYSNQPQHF. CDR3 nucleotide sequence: TGTGCCAGCAGTGGAGGACAGGGCAGATATAGCAATCAGCCCCAGCATTTT.